The T cell receptor beta chain under discussion was sequenced for a study of blood T cell repertoires in COVID-19. V gave up 6 bases and J gave up 1 base; unmatched junction bases: 3. CDR3 size: 14 residues. Germline V CDR1 and CDR2: MNHEY, SVGAGI. Libraries were prepared by immunoSEQ multiplex PCR; TCRdb keeps only in-frame clonotypes and omits some of them. The sample has about 190,000 clones, around 82% seen once. The genes are TRBV6-5 and TRBJ2-3, with 8 bases that match TRBD1. The sequencing input was peripheral blood. The origin of this receptor is an elderly man with COVID-19, enrolled during active disease. The CDR3 sequence is CASRVTGGTDTQYF. The CDR3, as DNA: TGTGCCAGCAGGGTGACAGGGGGCACAGATACGCAGTATTTT.